These 15 T cell receptor beta chains originate from one sample sequenced in a study of shared clonotypes between healthy human individuals. CD45RO-negative, CCR7-selected cells formed the naive CD8 fraction, which excluded terminally differentiated effector memory CD45RA+ cells. TCRdb's table, derived via immunoSEQ multiplex PCR, lists solely in-frame clones and lacks some. The table has hundreds of thousands of clones, 85% to 95% seen once. Source material: naive CD8+ T cells sorted from blood. The receptors originated from a woman in her 30s in good health.

The rearrangement uses TRBV27 and TRBJ2-1, with D possibly being TRBD2 (6 bases). Trimming pared 6 bases from V and 8 bases from J, leaving 26 bases between. The CDR3 sequence is 17 residues long. Germline V gene sequence: CDR1 MNHEY, CDR2 SMNVEV (reference sequence). The chain's CDR3 is CASSLLAGLSRGDEQFF. The CDR3 DNA reads TGTGCCAGCAGCCTATTAGCAGGACTATCTAGGGGCGATGAGCAGTTCTTC.

This chain links TRBV12-5 with TRBJ2-5; no firm D call. CDR1 and CDR2 (germline): LGHNT, FRNRAP. The CDR3 length is 14 residues. V was shortened by 0 bases and J by 5 bases, with 10 bases between the two germline ends. The CDR3 region is CASGLVPMGETQYF. The CDR3 bases are TGTGCTAGTGGTTTGGTTCCCATGGGGGAGACCCAGTACTTC.

The CDR3, as DNA: TGCGCCAGCAGCTTTGGTCGGACAGATACGCAGTATTTT. It is translated as CASSFGRTDTQYF. V and J are TRBV5-1 and TRBJ2-3, with D uncertain. Germline-derived CDR1 and CDR2 are SGHRS and YFSETQ. This CDR3 region has 13 residues. Trimming removed 2 bases from V and 3 bases from J, with 7 bases in between.

The chain carries TRBV5-5 and TRBJ2-7; TRBD2 aligns across 10 bases. V shed 0 bases and J 3 bases; nucleotides not matched to a gene: 3. The germline CDR1 and CDR2 sequences are SGHKS and YYEKEE (reference sequence). The CDR3 runs to 15 residues. CDR3 DNA: TGTGCCAGCAGCTTGGGAGCGGGAGGGCACTACGAGCAGTACTTC. This codes for CASSLGAGGHYEQYF.

The rearrangement joins TRBV28 to TRBJ1-3; D unresolved. V gave up 6 bases and J gave up 4 bases, with 10 bases separating them. Germline V CDR1 and CDR2: MDHEN, SYDVKM. The CDR3 has 13 amino acids. The CDR3 DNA sequence: TGTGCCAGCAGATCCCCTTGGGGAAACACCATATATTTT. It translates to CASRSPWGNTIYF.

Comments on this clone: In the same sample, other DNA sequences code for this CDR3. The gene calls are TRBV7-9 and TRBJ2-7; D is uncertain. This CDR3 has 12 residues. CDR1 and CDR2 (germline): SEHNR, FQNEAQ (reference sequence). V was trimmed by 5 bases and J by 4 bases, leaving 9 bases between them. CDR3 sequence: CASSPGPYEQYF. The CDR3 DNA is TGTGCCAGCAGCCCCGGTCCGTACGAGCAGTACTTC.

The chain is built from TRBV11-3 and TRBJ1-6; D gene ambiguous. Trimming left V 8 bases short and J 16 bases short, with 12 bases between. CDR1 is SGHNT and CDR2 is YENEEA in the germline V gene. The CDR3 length is 10 residues. The CDR3 DNA sequence: TGTGCCAGCCCAATGGGGAAACTCCACTTT. This gives the protein CASPMGKLHF. Based on the CDR3 plus reference TRBV11-3 and TRBJ1-6, the full variable domain is EAGVVQSPRYKIIEKKQPVAFWCNPISGHNTLYWYLQNLGQGPELLIRYENEEAVDDSQLPKDRFSAERLKGVDSTLKIQPAELGDSAVYLCASPMGKLHFGNGTRLTVT.

The J gene is TRBJ2-3, the V gene TRBV7-9; D remains ambiguous. This CDR3 is 14 amino acids long. Germline V gene data show CDR1 as SEHNR and CDR2 as FQNEAQ (reference sequence). Trimming shortened V by 2 bases and J by 1 base, and 7 bases separated the two germline ends. The CDR3 DNA is TGTGCCAGCAGCTTACAACCTGGCACAGATACGCAGTATTTT. It translates to CASSLQPGTDTQYF.

The chain joins TRBV28 to TRBJ2-5, with TRBD2 matching over 9 bases. Per the germline V gene, CDR1 is MDHEN and CDR2 is SYDVKM. This CDR3 comprises 14 residues. V was clipped by 6 bases and J by 6 bases; unmatched bases: 8. This chain's CDR3 is CASSPGTSLQTQYF. CDR3 coding DNA: TGTGCCAGCAGCCCCGGGACTAGCCTGCAGACCCAGTACTTC.

The CDR3 spells CASSPTTSGTGDYGYTF. For the CDR3, the DNA is TGTGCCAGCAGTCCAACCACCTCCGGGACAGGGGACTATGGCTACACCTTC. The rearrangement joins TRBV2 to TRBJ1-2, with 10 bases aligning to TRBD1. The junction had 12 bases not matched to a gene; V was cut back by 5 bases and J by 3 bases. The CDR3 consists of 17 residues. Germline V gives CDR1 SNHLY, CDR2 FYNNEI.

This clone was seen just once. This chain uses TRBV5-4 with TRBJ1-2, with 11 nucleotides matching TRBD1. This CDR3 is built from 15 residues. V dropped 4 bases and J dropped 5; count of bases not matched to a gene: 7. CDR1 and CDR2 from the germline V gene are SGHNT and YYREEE (reference sequence). The CDR3 protein is CASSERTGGLYGYTF. The CDR3 DNA follows: TGTGCCAGCAGCGAAAGGACAGGGGGCTTATATGGCTACACCTTC.

Concerning this clone: Within the sample, other DNA sequences also encode this same CDR3. This sequence joins TRBV27 and TRBJ1-1, with D uncertain. Trimming stripped 0 bases from V and 1 base from J, with 3 bases between. Germline lookup yields CDR1 MNHEY and CDR2 SMNVEV (reference sequence). The CDR3 contains 13 residues. The CDR3 region has the DNA TGTGCCAGCAGTTTATCCAGGAACACTGAAGCTTTCTTT. This gives the protein CASSLSRNTEAFF.

The chain employs TRBV19 and TRBJ2-7, with D perhaps matching TRBD2 (5 bases). Per germline, CDR1 LNHDA and CDR2 SQIVND (reference sequence). The CDR3 length is 13 residues. V gave up 3 bases and J gave up 3 bases, with 9 bases separating them. In nucleotides, the CDR3 is TGTGCCAGTAGTATTGGGGAGCGCTACGAGCAGTACTTC. This sequence encodes CASSIGERYEQYF. Looking up the rest from reference TRBV19 and TRBJ2-7 gives the full variable domain: DGGITQSPKYLFRKEGQNVTLSCEQNLNHDAMYWYRQDPGQGLRLIYYSQIVNDFQKGDIAEGYSVSREKKESFPLTVTSAQKNPTAFYLCASSIGERYEQYFGPGTRLTVT.

The chain couples TRBV18 to TRBJ1-4, with a weak D call TRBD1 (6 bases). There are 16 residues in the CDR3. Germline CDR1 is KGHSH and CDR2 is LQKENI. The V end was cut by 4 bases, the J end by 0 bases, with 12 bases between. As DNA, the CDR3 is TGTGCCAGCTCACTAGTGGACAGACCAACTAATGAAAAACTGTTTTTT. This codes for CASSLVDRPTNEKLFF.

V and J are TRBV2 and TRBJ2-1, with a possible D match to TRBD1 (5 bases). Germline-derived CDR1 and CDR2 are SNHLY and FYNNEI. This CDR3 is 14 amino acids long. Trimming pared 10 bases from V and 7 bases from J, leaving 20 bases between. CDR3 in DNA: TGTGCCACCCTATGGCTGGACAACGATAATGAGCAGTTCTTC. It is translated as CATLWLDNDNEQFF.